A selection of T cell receptor beta chains follows, all from one sample in a study of T-cell reconstitution after alpha-beta-depleted transplantation in children. TCRdb reprocessed the PCR reads with MiXCR, giving one entry per CDR3 protein. The sample contains around 270,000 distinct CDR3 sequences, 6% to 10% of which appear only once. The material was peripheral blood, obtained 360 days after TCRalphabeta/CD19-depleted stem cell transplant. These receptors all come from a female patient aged 2-10 years who had a stem cell transplant for Fanconi anemia, so the T cells may come from the graft donor. CDR3s include the opening cysteine and the closing phenylalanine or tryptophan. Each record gives: clone size, J gene, V gene, CDR3 length, D gene, CDR3 DNA, CDR3 protein. The D gene is left open where the match is weak. A row's size may be missing; if present it is once, few, many or a size class.

abundance: .; j_gene: TRBJ1-1; v_gene: TRBV6-2/TRBV6-3; len: 13; d_gene: .; CDR3nt: TGTGCCAGCAGTTACTTCGAGAACACTGAAGCTTTCTTT; CDR3aa: CASSYFENTEAFF
abundance: .; j_gene: TRBJ1-1; v_gene: TRBV3-1; len: 14; d_gene: TRBD1; CDR3nt: TGTGCCAGCAGCCCCCCGAGGACAGGGTGGGTAGCTTTCTTT; CDR3aa: CASSPPRTGWVAFF
abundance: .; j_gene: TRBJ1-6; v_gene: TRBV10-3; len: 14; d_gene: .; CDR3nt: TGTGCCATCAGTGAGTGGGGGGTGGAATCACCCCTCCACTTT; CDR3aa: CAISEWGVESPLHF
abundance: many; j_gene: TRBJ1-1; v_gene: TRBV5-1; len: 15; d_gene: .; CDR3nt: TGCGCCAGCAGCCTAAATCCAGGGATGAACACTGAAGCTTTCTTT; CDR3aa: CASSLNPGMNTEAFF
abundance: few; j_gene: TRBJ2-2; v_gene: TRBV15; len: 14; d_gene: .; CDR3nt: TGTGCCACCAGCAGAGGACAGAACACCGGGGAGCTGTTTTTT; CDR3aa: CATSRGQNTGELFF
abundance: many; j_gene: TRBJ2-5; v_gene: TRBV4-1; len: 14; d_gene: .; CDR3nt: TGCGCCAGCAGCCTAAGCCGGGATCAAGAGACCCAGTACTTC; CDR3aa: CASSLSRDQETQYF
abundance: many; j_gene: TRBJ1-1; v_gene: TRBV7-9; len: 14; d_gene: .; CDR3nt: TGTGCCAGCAGCTTAGTGGGGGCGAACACTGAAGCTTTCTTT; CDR3aa: CASSLVGANTEAFF
abundance: .; j_gene: TRBJ2-1; v_gene: TRBV18; len: 15; d_gene: TRBD2; CDR3nt: TGTGCCAGCTCACCCCCGGGGGGGCCCTACAATGAGCAGTTCTTC; CDR3aa: CASSPPGGPYNEQFF
abundance: many; j_gene: TRBJ2-7; v_gene: TRBV7-2; len: 14; d_gene: .; CDR3nt: TGTGCCAGCAGCTTGATGTCAGGCAACTACGAGCAGTACTTC; CDR3aa: CASSLMSGNYEQYF
abundance: many; j_gene: TRBJ2-3; v_gene: TRBV5-1; len: 16; d_gene: TRBD2; CDR3nt: TGCGCCAGCAGCGGTCAAGCGGGAGCCAGCACAGATACGCAGTATTTT; CDR3aa: CASSGQAGASTDTQYF
abundance: few; j_gene: TRBJ1-2; v_gene: TRBV20-1; len: 13; d_gene: TRBD1; CDR3nt: TGCAGTGCAGTACACAGGGGGTCGCATGGCTACACCTTC; CDR3aa: CSAVHRGSHGYTF
abundance: many; j_gene: TRBJ2-1; v_gene: TRBV5-1; len: 17; d_gene: TRBD1; CDR3nt: TGCGCCAGCAGCCTGAAGGCGGGACAGGGGACCTACAATGAGCAGTTCTTC; CDR3aa: CASSLKAGQGTYNEQFF
abundance: .; j_gene: TRBJ1-1; v_gene: TRBV3-1; len: 16; d_gene: .; CDR3nt: TGTGCCAGCAGCCAAGAAGTAGGAGTGATCGACACTGAAGCTTTCTTT; CDR3aa: CASSQEVGVIDTEAFF
abundance: few; j_gene: TRBJ2-3; v_gene: TRBV11-2; len: 15; d_gene: .; CDR3nt: TGTGCCAGCAGCCCTGGCCTCTTGGGCACAGATACGCAGTATTTT; CDR3aa: CASSPGLLGTDTQYF
abundance: many; j_gene: TRBJ1-6; v_gene: TRBV6-1; len: 15; d_gene: TRBD1; CDR3nt: TGTGCCAGCAGTGGAGGGACAGGGTGGAGTTCACCCCTCCACTTT; CDR3aa: CASSGGTGWSSPLHF
abundance: many; j_gene: TRBJ2-2; v_gene: TRBV9; len: 18; d_gene: TRBD2; CDR3nt: TGTGCCAGCAGCGTTACAGGACTAGCGGGGGGGACCACCGGGGAGCTGTTTTTT; CDR3aa: CASSVTGLAGGTTGELFF
abundance: many; j_gene: TRBJ2-1; v_gene: TRBV28; len: 15; d_gene: TRBD2; CDR3nt: TGTGCCAGCAGACCAACCGGGACTACCTACAATGAGCAGTTCTTC; CDR3aa: CASRPTGTTYNEQFF
abundance: few; j_gene: TRBJ2-7; v_gene: TRBV3-1; len: 17; d_gene: TRBD2; CDR3nt: TGTGCCAGCAGCCAGGAAGCTAGCGGGGGGACGACCTACGAGCAGTACTTC; CDR3aa: CASSQEASGGTTYEQYF
abundance: few; j_gene: TRBJ1-1; v_gene: TRBV20-1; len: 12; d_gene: .; CDR3nt: TGCAGTGCTGGGGGGGTGAACACTGAAGCTTTCTTT; CDR3aa: CSAGGVNTEAFF
abundance: .; j_gene: TRBJ2-1; v_gene: TRBV7-8; len: 14; d_gene: TRBD2; CDR3nt: TGTGCCAGCAGCCGAAGAACTAGCGGTTACGAGCAGTTCTTC; CDR3aa: CASSRRTSGYEQFF
abundance: many; j_gene: TRBJ2-4; v_gene: TRBV20-1; len: 13; d_gene: .; CDR3nt: TGCAGTGCTAGAGAAGGGACCAAAAACATTCAGTACTTC; CDR3aa: CSAREGTKNIQYF
abundance: few; j_gene: TRBJ1-1; v_gene: TRBV10-3; len: 15; d_gene: .; CDR3nt: TGTGCCATCAACGGAAAGGGCAGCCTGAACACTGAAGCTTTCTTT; CDR3aa: CAINGKGSLNTEAFF
abundance: many; j_gene: TRBJ2-4; v_gene: TRBV4-3; len: 19; d_gene: TRBD2; CDR3nt: TGCGCCAGCAGCCGACGTGTTTCAGCGGGGGGGCTAGCCAAAAACATTCAGTACTTC; CDR3aa: CASSRRVSAGGLAKNIQYF
abundance: many; j_gene: TRBJ2-1; v_gene: TRBV5-1; len: 16; d_gene: TRBD1; CDR3nt: TGCGCCAGCAGCTTTGAGGACAGGGGAGTCCCCAATGAGCAGTTCTTC; CDR3aa: CASSFEDRGVPNEQFF
abundance: many; j_gene: TRBJ2-7; v_gene: TRBV12-3/TRBV12-4; len: 14; d_gene: .; CDR3nt: TGTGCCAGCAGTGGACCGGGACTCCTTTACGAGCAGTACTTC; CDR3aa: CASSGPGLLYEQYF
abundance: many; j_gene: TRBJ1-6; v_gene: TRBV27; len: 14; d_gene: .; CDR3nt: TGTGCCACCTCCATCGGGAGGAGTAATTCACCCCTCCACTTT; CDR3aa: CATSIGRSNSPLHF
abundance: .; j_gene: TRBJ1-6; v_gene: TRBV15; len: 15; d_gene: .; CDR3nt: TGTGCCACCAGCAGAGTGTCCGGACCTAATTCACCCCTCCACTTT; CDR3aa: CATSRVSGPNSPLHF
abundance: many; j_gene: TRBJ2-5; v_gene: TRBV15; len: 16; d_gene: TRBD2; CDR3nt: TGTGCCACCAGCACAAAACTAGCGGGGATCCAAGAGACCCAGTACTTC; CDR3aa: CATSTKLAGIQETQYF
abundance: many; j_gene: TRBJ2-7; v_gene: TRBV10-3; len: 15; d_gene: TRBD1; CDR3nt: TGTGCCATCAGTGAGTACAGGGGATCCTCCTACGAGCAGTACTTC; CDR3aa: CAISEYRGSSYEQYF
abundance: few; j_gene: TRBJ2-3; v_gene: TRBV5-6; len: 15; d_gene: TRBD2; CDR3nt: TGTGCCAGCAGCCGCGGACTAGCCCGCGCAGATACGCAGTATTTT; CDR3aa: CASSRGLARADTQYF
abundance: many; j_gene: TRBJ2-7; v_gene: TRBV4-1; len: 15; d_gene: TRBD1; CDR3nt: TGCGCCAGCAGCCAAGTGGGACAGAGCACCTACGAGCAGTACTTC; CDR3aa: CASSQVGQSTYEQYF
abundance: few; j_gene: TRBJ1-2; v_gene: TRBV20-1; len: 12; d_gene: .; CDR3nt: TGCAGTGCTAGACGGGACTTCAATGGCTACACCTTC; CDR3aa: CSARRDFNGYTF
abundance: few; j_gene: TRBJ1-5; v_gene: TRBV10-2; len: 21; d_gene: .; CDR3nt: TGCGCCAGAAGCCTTTCAGAGTGGGGTTGCCGGGACCTTCAACGCAATCAGCCCCAGCATTTT; CDR3aa: CARSLSEWGCRDLQRNQPQHF
abundance: many; j_gene: TRBJ2-3; v_gene: TRBV11-2; len: 15; d_gene: .; CDR3nt: TGTGCCAGCAGCCGGGACTCTTTACACACAGATACGCAGTATTTT; CDR3aa: CASSRDSLHTDTQYF
abundance: few; j_gene: TRBJ1-6; v_gene: TRBV6-1; len: 14; d_gene: TRBD1; CDR3nt: TGTGCCAGCAATCCGACAGGGGGATTTTCACCCCTCCACTTT; CDR3aa: CASNPTGGFSPLHF
abundance: many; j_gene: TRBJ1-6; v_gene: TRBV7-9; len: 14; d_gene: .; CDR3nt: TGTGCCAGCAGCTTCCCAGGGGATAATTCACCCCTCCACTTT; CDR3aa: CASSFPGDNSPLHF
abundance: many; j_gene: TRBJ2-1; v_gene: TRBV7-2; len: 14; d_gene: .; CDR3nt: TGTGCCAGCAGCTTAGCGCGACAGCCCAATGAGCAGTTCTTC; CDR3aa: CASSLARQPNEQFF